One and the same sample provided the 5 T cell receptor beta chains below, sequenced in a study of patients and donors after allogeneic stem cell transplantation. TCRdb reanalysed the RT-PCR reads using MiXCR and keeps one entry per CDR3 protein. The sample holds roughly 880,000 distinct CDR3 sequences, more than 15% seen once. Sequencing was performed on blood, either unsorted or a sorted T cell fraction (not recorded which). These receptors were taken from a human donor who was either an allogeneic HSCT recipient or a stem cell or donor lymphocyte infusion donor (not recorded which). It is not recorded whose cells these are; they may come from a transplant donor.

This chain uses TRBV20-1 with TRBJ2-1; TRBD2 matches at 16 bases. Germline-derived CDR1 and CDR2 are DFQATT and SNEGSKA (reference sequence). This CDR3 spans 18 amino acids. Unmatched junction bases numbered 5, after V lost 0 bases and J lost 3 bases. The CDR3 reads CSAREGLAGGPGYNEQFF. The CDR3 DNA reads as TGCAGTGCTAGAGAGGGACTAGCGGGAGGGCCAGGCTACAATGAGCAGTTCTTC.

The chain couples TRBV7-9 to TRBJ2-1; no reliable D call. The V end was cut by 0 bases, the J end by 0 bases, with 9 bases between. The CDR3 totals 16 residues. Looked up from germline, CDR1 is SEHNR and CDR2 is FQNEAQ (reference sequence). The CDR3 protein is CASSLASTSSYNEQFF. CDR3 DNA: TGTGCCAGCAGCTTAGCCTCAACAAGCTCCTACAATGAGCAGTTCTTC.

This sequence joins TRBV27 and TRBJ1-2; 8 bases agree with TRBD1. CDR1 is MNHEY, CDR2 SMNVEV, per germline (reference sequence). The V gene end was trimmed by 3 bases and the J gene end by 1 base; junction bases not matched to a gene: 4. This CDR3 has 15 residues. The CDR3 loop reads CASSFLQGVNYGYTF. The CDR3 DNA sequence: TGTGCCAGCAGTTTCTTACAGGGGGTTAACTATGGCTACACCTTC.

There are a few counts of this clonotype. The rearrangement links TRBV29-1 to TRBJ2-5; no clear D. V was clipped by 4 bases and J by 4 bases, with 7 bases between them. The CDR3 covers 11 residues. Germline V gene sequence: CDR1 SQVTM, CDR2 ANQGSEA. CDR3 coding DNA: TGCAGCGTTGGAGAACTAGAGACCCAGTACTTC. Translating gives CSVGELETQYF.

This clonotype appeared a few times. This sequence joins TRBV7-2 and TRBJ2-7; D remains unclear. There are 14 residues in the CDR3. The germline CDR1 and CDR2 sequences are SGHTA and FQGNSA. Trimming stripped 2 bases from V and 0 bases from J, with 8 bases between. The CDR3 bases are TGTGCCAGCAGCTTAAGGTACAACTCCTACGAGCAGTACTTC. Translation gives CASSLRYNSYEQYF.